Presented here are 13 T cell receptor beta chains from one specimen sequenced in a study of shared clonotypes between healthy human individuals. TCRdb keeps only in-frame clones here, not all; method: immunoSEQ multiplex PCR. The sample comprises approximately 710,000 clones, 90% of which are singletons, and about a third rests with the top ten. Sequenced: memory CD8+ T cells from PBMCs. Subset described: CD45RO+ cells pooled with CCR7-negative TemRA cells. The receptors originated from a man aged 18 to 30 in good health. Some clones in this sample may be carry-over from other donors' samples.

This clone has more than one count but fewer than ten. The chain joins TRBV30 to TRBJ1-1; D uncertain. There are 18 residues in the CDR3. V was shortened by 3 bases and J by 0 bases, with 23 bases between the two germline ends. Germline CDR1 is GTSNPN and CDR2 is SVGIG (reference sequence). This chain's CDR3 is CAWRDTSLQSLMNTEAFF. The CDR3, as DNA: TGTGCCTGGAGAGATACCTCGTTACAGTCCCTCATGAACACTGAAGCTTTCTTT.

This chain joins TRBV6-1 and TRBJ2-7; tentatively, D is TRBD1 (6 bases). The V gene lost 8 bases and the J gene lost 4 bases, with 15 bases spanning the gap. The CDR3 sequence is 13 residues long. Germline loops: CDR1 MNHNS, CDR2 SASEGT. Here the CDR3 DNA reads TGTGCCAGCTCAGGCGGCAGGGGTTACGAGCAGTACTTC. This codes for CASSGGRGYEQYF.

This clone was seen more than once but under ten times. This chain joins TRBV7-8 and TRBJ2-2; TRBD2 matches at 11 bases. The CDR3 totals 19 residues. Germline V gene lookup returns CDR1 SGHVS and CDR2 FQNEAQ. Trimming removed 0 bases from V and 7 bases from J; junction bases left unmatched: 13. The CDR3 DNA reads as TGTGCCAGCAGCTTAGCGCTGAGTATAGCGGGAGGGCCGTACGGGGAGCTGTTTTTT. This sequence encodes CASSLALSIAGGPYGELFF.

V and J are TRBV28 and TRBJ1-2; TRBD1 is a possible D gene (5 bases). Germline CDR1 is MDHEN and CDR2 is SYDVKM. This CDR3 region has 12 residues. The V gene lost 6 bases and the J gene lost 8 bases, with 13 bases spanning the gap. Here the CDR3 DNA reads TGTGCCAGCAGCCGGGACCACACCGGCTACACCTTC. Translating gives CASSRDHTGYTF.

In this sample, this clone turned up once. The chain recombines TRBV7-7 with TRBJ2-5; D is uncertain. The V gene lost 1 base and the J gene lost 2 bases, with 5 bases spanning the gap. This CDR3 has 13 amino acids. Germline CDR1 and CDR2: SSHAT and FNYEAQ (reference sequence). The CDR3 spells CASSLEPQETQYF. The CDR3 DNA is TGTGCCAGCAGCTTAGAACCACAAGAGACCCAGTACTTC.

V is TRBV27 and J is TRBJ2-1; the D is unclear. Germline V CDR1 and CDR2: MNHEY, SMNVEV (reference sequence). The V end lost 3 bases, the J end lost 0 bases, and 6 bases lay between the germline ends. The CDR3 spans 14 residues. CDR3: CASSFASSYNEQFF. As DNA, the CDR3 is TGTGCCAGCAGTTTCGCTAGCTCCTACAATGAGCAGTTCTTC.

This chain links TRBV10-2 with TRBJ2-1; D perhaps matches TRBD2 (6 bases). V lost 6 bases and J lost 10, with 13 bases in between. The CDR3 has 12 residues. CDR1 WSHSY and CDR2 SAAADI come from the germline V gene. CDR3 sequence: CASSGTAAEQFF. CDR3 DNA sequence: TGCGCCAGCAGCGGGACTGCCGCCGAGCAGTTCTTC.

About this clone itself: Different DNA sequences within this sample yield the same CDR3. V and J are TRBV27 and TRBJ2-7; D gene unclear. CDR1 is MNHEY and CDR2 is SMNVEV in the germline V gene (reference sequence). This CDR3 region has 12 residues. V was pared by 4 bases and J by 2 bases, with 6 bases between. CDR3 in amino acids: CASSSSAYEQYF. The CDR3 DNA sequence: TGTGCCAGCAGTTCCAGTGCCTACGAGCAGTACTTC.

This clone showed up just once. The chain combines TRBV27 with TRBJ2-7; 14 bases are shared with TRBD2. The CDR3 loop spans 17 amino acids. V was pared by 0 bases and J by 5 bases, with 6 bases of the junction left unmatched. In germline, CDR1 is MNHEY, CDR2 SMNVEV (reference sequence). The CDR3 protein is CASSLSRLAGGPDEQYF. DNA for the CDR3: TGTGCCAGCAGTTTATCCAGACTAGCGGGAGGGCCGGACGAGCAGTACTTC.

As concerns this clone: The same CDR3 can be traced to other DNA sequences in this sample. The V and J genes are TRBV5-1 and TRBJ2-7; perhaps TRBD2 as D (6 bases). Germline CDR1 reads SGHRS; CDR2 reads YFSETQ. The CDR3 totals 14 residues. The germline V and J ends were trimmed by 0 bases and 0 bases, with 7 bases remaining between them. CDR3 amino acids: CASSLGSGSYEQYF. Here the CDR3 DNA reads TGCGCCAGCAGCTTGGGTAGCGGCTCCTACGAGCAGTACTTC.

The chain couples TRBV27 to TRBJ1-5; D perhaps matches TRBD1 (5 bases). Germline values: CDR1 MNHEY, CDR2 SMNVEV (reference sequence). The V and J ends lost 0 bases and 2 bases respectively, with 11 bases between them. The CDR3 consists of 16 residues. As DNA, the CDR3 is TGTGCCAGCAGTTTATCAGGGGCGCTGGGCAATCAGCCCCAGCATTTT. It translates to CASSLSGALGNQPQHF.

The chain combines TRBV25-1 with TRBJ2-7; 7 nucleotides line up with TRBD1. There are 15 residues in the CDR3. Germline trimming cut 3 bases from V and 4 bases from J; bases unmatched to any gene: 9. Germline CDR1 is MGHDK and CDR2 is SYGVNS. The CDR3 bases are TGTGCCAGCAGTGAGGGGACAGCCAGTTATTACGAGCAGTACTTC. Amino acids: CASSEGTASYYEQYF.

Concerning this clone: The germline gene is not matched at one end of the junction; a read error may be the cause. The chain carries TRBV28 and TRBJ2-7, with D uncertain. The CDR3 sequence is 12 residues long. CDR1 MDHEN and CDR2 SYDVKM come from the germline V gene. The DNA for the CDR3 is TGTGCCAGCAGTCTGGATACCTACAAGCAGTACTTC. It is translated as CASSLDTYKQYF.